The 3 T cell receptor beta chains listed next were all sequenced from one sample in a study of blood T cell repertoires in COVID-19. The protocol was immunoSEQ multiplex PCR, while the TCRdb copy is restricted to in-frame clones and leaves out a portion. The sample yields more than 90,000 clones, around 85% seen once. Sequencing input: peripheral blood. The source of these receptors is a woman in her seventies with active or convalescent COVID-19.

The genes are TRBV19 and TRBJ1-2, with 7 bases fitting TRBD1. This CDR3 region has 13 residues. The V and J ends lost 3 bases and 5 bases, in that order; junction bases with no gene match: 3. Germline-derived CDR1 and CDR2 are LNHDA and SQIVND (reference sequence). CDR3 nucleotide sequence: TGTGCCAGTAGTATTGAACAGGGGTATGGCTACACCTTC. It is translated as CASSIEQGYGYTF.

CDR3 nucleotide sequence: TGTGCCAGCAGTCCCCCCCTAGCGGGAGGCGAGGAGACCCAGTACTTC. This codes for CASSPPLAGGEETQYF. The chain has TRBV28 and TRBJ2-5; 11 nucleotides match TRBD2. Unmatched junction bases numbered 10, after V lost 5 bases and J lost 5 bases. The CDR3 sequence is 16 residues long. CDR1 MDHEN and CDR2 SYDVKM come from the germline V gene.

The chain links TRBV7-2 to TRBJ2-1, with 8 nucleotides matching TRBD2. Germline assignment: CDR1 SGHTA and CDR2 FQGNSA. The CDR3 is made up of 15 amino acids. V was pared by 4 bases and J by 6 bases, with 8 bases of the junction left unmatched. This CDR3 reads CASSSGGAKFNEQFF. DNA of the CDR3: TGTGCCAGCAGCTCCGGGGGGGCAAAATTCAATGAGCAGTTCTTC.